The sequence of this T cell receptor beta chain was determined in a study of shared clonotypes between healthy human individuals. The study's findings and limits: Generally, estimated richness proved larger in naive subsets than it did in memory subsets.

Each donor was a Caucasian adult residing in Nashville, Tennessee. CD4+ cells were split into CD45RA+ naive and CD45RA-negative memory subsets. The V gene lost 2 bases and the J gene lost 12 bases, with 14 bases spanning the gap. Germline V gene lookup returns CDR1 MDHEN and CDR2 SYDVKM. The CDR3 has 12 amino acids. Genomic DNA of every subset was divided equally among multiple immunoSEQ plates. Here immunoSEQ multiplex PCR was the method, and the copy in TCRdb shows in-frame clones only, minus some. The sample lists about 1.1 million clones, 60% to 80% occurring once. As for this clone: Its antigen is as yet unknown.

This chain uses TRBV28 with TRBJ2-7; D unclear. Sample: memory CD4+ T cells from PBMCs. Subset meaning: CD45RA-negative fraction. This TCR came from a man younger than 30 in good health. Some clones in this sample may be carry-over from other donors' samples. This CDR3 is CASSLRAGRRYF. CDR3 in DNA: TGTGCCAGCAGTTTACGCGCAGGCCGGCGGTACTTC.